This TCR beta chain was observed in a study of T-cell memory formation after mild COVID-19. V gave up 1 base and J gave up 5 bases, with 14 bases separating them. Germline-derived CDR1 and CDR2 are MGHRA and YSYEKL. This CDR3 is 15 amino acids long. This clonotype has at least ten counts. As yet, its antigen is unknown. 5'RACE with constant-segment primers built TCRalpha and TCRbeta cDNA libraries with UMIs. TCRdb processed the 5' RACE reads anew with MiXCR; each CDR3 protein has one entry. Counted here are fewer than 350,000 distinct CDR3 sequences, 8% to 9% occurring once; the ten biggest clones make up about 22%. Study-wide findings and caveats: Detection of some responders pre-infection suggested pre-existing cross-reactive memory T cells participated.

This rearrangement joins TRBV4-1 to TRBJ1-1; maybe TRBD1 (6 bases). The sequenced sample was PBMCs or a T cell subset sorted from them (not recorded which). This TCR was sampled from a man between 18 and 29 years old who had mild COVID-19 (a few samples of this study predate the infection). Cell type and time point are not known. As DNA, the CDR3 is TGCGCCAGCAGCCAAGCGGGAATAGGGGGTACTGAAGCTTTCTTT. Translation: CASSQAGIGGTEAFF.